The table lists the clone carrying this T cell receptor beta chain with many counts. What it recognizes is unknown. At one boundary the junction diverges from the germline segment, which might be a read error. These data are taken from a study of T cells in Graves' hyperthyroidism and ophthalmopathy. Study-level findings and limits: The majority of expanded thyroid clonotypes above 0.001 also appeared in blood.

The authors deemed Graves' hyperthyroidism stable absent ophthalmopathy progression within 18 months. Among the patients, aged 18 to 65, hyperthyroidism was newly diagnosed and had lasted under 2 months. Not enrolled were patients with uncontrolled infection, other autoimmune disease, pregnancy or lactation. Amplification yielded TCR beta CDR3 regions, with RNA transcripts as the source. First-round RT-PCR targeting the TCR CDR3 was performed with the HTBI primer set. TCRdb independently ran MiXCR on the multiplex PCR reads; one entry per CDR3 protein. This sample has about 500,000 distinct CDR3 sequences, with around 17% found just once. Germline V CDR1 and CDR2: SEHNR, FQNEAQ (reference sequence). The CDR3 extends over 13 amino acids.

The genes are TRBV7-9 and TRBJ1-2; no reliable D call. The material sequenced was blood. This TCR came from a woman aged 18-29 years with Graves' hyperthyroidism. The chain's CDR3 is CASSLGGTYGYTF. DNA for the CDR3: TGCGCCAGCAGCTTGGGTGGAACCTATGGCTACACCTTC. The whole variable domain, filled in from reference TRBV7-9 and TRBJ1-2, reads DTGVSQNPRHKITKRGQNVTFRCDPISEHNRLYWYRQTLGQGPEFLTYFQNEAQLEKSRLLSDRFSAERPKGSFSTLEIQRTEQGDSAMYLCASSLGGTYGYTFGSGTRLTVV.